This T cell receptor (beta chain) was recovered during a study of cytomegalovirus exposure and HLA in healthy donors. Donors showed nominal health when sampled, although they likely had unrecorded immune exposures. Trimming took 4 bases from V and 11 from J, leaving 9 bases between them. CDR3 length equals 11 residues. Turning to this clone: Its antigen is unidentified.

Vbeta (60) and Jbeta (13) primers were used in the PCR. The table came from immunoSEQ multiplex PCR; TCRdb's copy has only in-frame clones and leaves some out. The sample includes some 160,000 clones, approximately 80% of them seen just once. Study-wide results and caveats: Most subjects' HLA-A and HLA-B alleles were reportedly predicted from TCR beta sequences.

This chain connects TRBV23-1 to TRBJ1-5; D is ambiguous. TRBV23-1 is an open reading frame, and its role is uncertain. The sequence derives from a woman aged 18-29 years in good health and CMV-seronegative. Sequenced input: PBMCs. CDR3 loop: CASSPNDTQHF. In nucleotides, the CDR3 is TGCGCCAGCAGTCCTAATGACACCCAGCATTTT.